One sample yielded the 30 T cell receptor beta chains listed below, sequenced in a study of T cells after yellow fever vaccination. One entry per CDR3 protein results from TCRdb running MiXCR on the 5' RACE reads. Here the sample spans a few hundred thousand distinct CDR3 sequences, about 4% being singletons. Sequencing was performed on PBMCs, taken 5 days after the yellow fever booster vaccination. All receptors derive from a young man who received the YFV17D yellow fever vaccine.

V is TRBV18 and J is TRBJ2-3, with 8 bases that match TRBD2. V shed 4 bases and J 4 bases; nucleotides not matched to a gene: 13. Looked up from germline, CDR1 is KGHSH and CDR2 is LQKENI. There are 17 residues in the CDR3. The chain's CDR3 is CASSLSVSGGGSDTQYF. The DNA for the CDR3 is TGTGCCAGCTCACTGTCTGTCAGCGGGGGAGGATCAGATACGCAGTATTTT. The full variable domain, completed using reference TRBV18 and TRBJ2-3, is NAGVMQNPRHLVRRRGQEARLRCSPMKGHSHVYWYRQLPEEGLKFMVYLQKENIIDESGMPKERFSAEFPKEGPSILRIQQVVRGDSAAYFCASSLSVSGGGSDTQYFGPGTRLTVL.

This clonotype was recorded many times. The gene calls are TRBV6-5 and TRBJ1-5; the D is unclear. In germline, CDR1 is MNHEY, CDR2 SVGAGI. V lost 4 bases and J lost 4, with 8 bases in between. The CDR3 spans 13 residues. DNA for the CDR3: TGTGCCAGCAGTTTGAGGGCTAATCAGCCCCAGCATTTT. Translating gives CASSLRANQPQHF.

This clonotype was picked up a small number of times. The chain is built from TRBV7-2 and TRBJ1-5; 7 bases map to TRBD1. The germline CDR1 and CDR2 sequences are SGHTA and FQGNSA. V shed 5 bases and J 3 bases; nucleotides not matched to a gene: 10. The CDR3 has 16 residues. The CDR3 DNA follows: TGTGCCAGCAGCCTCGCTATAGGGGGCGACAATCAGCCCCAGCATTTT. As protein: CASSLAIGGDNQPQHF.

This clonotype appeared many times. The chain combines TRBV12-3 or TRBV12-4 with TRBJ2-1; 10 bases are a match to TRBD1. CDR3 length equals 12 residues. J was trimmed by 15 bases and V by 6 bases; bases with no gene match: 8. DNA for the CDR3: TGTGCCAGCAGCTACGGGACAGGGGTTCGGTTCTTC. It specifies CASSYGTGVRFF.

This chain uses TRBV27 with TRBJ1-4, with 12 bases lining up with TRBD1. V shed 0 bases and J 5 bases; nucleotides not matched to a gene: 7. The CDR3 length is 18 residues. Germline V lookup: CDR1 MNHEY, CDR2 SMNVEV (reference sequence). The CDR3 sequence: CASSLSSWDRGRNEKLFF. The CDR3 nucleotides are TGTGCCAGCAGTTTATCGTCCTGGGACAGGGGGCGAAATGAAAAACTGTTTTTT.

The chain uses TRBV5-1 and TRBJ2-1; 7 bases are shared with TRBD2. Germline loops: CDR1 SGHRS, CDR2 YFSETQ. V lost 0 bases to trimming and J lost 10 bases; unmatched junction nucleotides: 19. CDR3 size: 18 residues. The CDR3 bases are TGCGCCAGCAGCTTGGCCATCTCCGGTAACAGCCGGGGGGAAGAGCAGTTCTTC. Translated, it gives CASSLAISGNSRGEEQFF.

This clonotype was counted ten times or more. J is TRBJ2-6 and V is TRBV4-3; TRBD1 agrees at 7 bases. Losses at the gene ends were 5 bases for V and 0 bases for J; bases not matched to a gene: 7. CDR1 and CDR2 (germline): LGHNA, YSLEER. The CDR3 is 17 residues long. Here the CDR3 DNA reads TGCGCCAGCAGCAGCCGACAGGGCGGCTCTGGGGCCAACGTCCTGACTTTC. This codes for CASSSRQGGSGANVLTF.

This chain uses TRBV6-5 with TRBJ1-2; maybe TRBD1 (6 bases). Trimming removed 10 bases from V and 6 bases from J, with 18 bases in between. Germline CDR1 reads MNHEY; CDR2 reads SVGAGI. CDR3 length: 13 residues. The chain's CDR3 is CATREGGVNGYTF. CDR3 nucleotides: TGTGCCACCCGGGAGGGGGGAGTTAATGGCTACACCTTC.

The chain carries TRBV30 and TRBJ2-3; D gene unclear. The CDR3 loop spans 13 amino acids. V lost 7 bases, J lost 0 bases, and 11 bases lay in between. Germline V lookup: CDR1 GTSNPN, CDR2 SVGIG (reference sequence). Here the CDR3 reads CASDLHSTDTQYF. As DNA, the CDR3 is TGTGCCTCGGACCTCCATAGCACAGATACGCAGTATTTT.

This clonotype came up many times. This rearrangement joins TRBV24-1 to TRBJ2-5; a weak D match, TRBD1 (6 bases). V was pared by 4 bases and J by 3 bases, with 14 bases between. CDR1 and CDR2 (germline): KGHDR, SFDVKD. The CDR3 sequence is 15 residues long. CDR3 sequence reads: CATSDASQGKETQYF. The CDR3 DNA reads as TGTGCCACCAGTGACGCTTCACAGGGTAAAGAGACCCAGTACTTC.

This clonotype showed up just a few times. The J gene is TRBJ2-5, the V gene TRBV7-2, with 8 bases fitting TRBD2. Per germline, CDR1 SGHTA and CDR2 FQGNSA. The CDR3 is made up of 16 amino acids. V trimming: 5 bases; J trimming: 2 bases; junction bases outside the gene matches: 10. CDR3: CASSPRARGVQETQYF. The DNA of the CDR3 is TGTGCCAGCAGCCCCAGAGCGCGGGGGGTGCAAGAGACCCAGTACTTC.

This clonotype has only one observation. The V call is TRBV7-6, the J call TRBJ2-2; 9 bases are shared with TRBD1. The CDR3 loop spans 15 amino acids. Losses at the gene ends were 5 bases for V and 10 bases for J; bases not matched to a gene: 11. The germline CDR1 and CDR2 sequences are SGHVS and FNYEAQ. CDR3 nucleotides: TGTGCCAGCAGCCCCCGGGACAGGGATCCCACGGAGCTGTTTTTT. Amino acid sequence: CASSPRDRDPTELFF.

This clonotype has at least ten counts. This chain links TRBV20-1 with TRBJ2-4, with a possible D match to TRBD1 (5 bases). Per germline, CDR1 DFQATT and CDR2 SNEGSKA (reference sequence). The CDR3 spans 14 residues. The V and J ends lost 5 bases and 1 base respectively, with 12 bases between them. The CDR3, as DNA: TGCAGTGCTCCAGGGTTGGAGGCCAAAAACATTCAGTACTTC. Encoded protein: CSAPGLEAKNIQYF.

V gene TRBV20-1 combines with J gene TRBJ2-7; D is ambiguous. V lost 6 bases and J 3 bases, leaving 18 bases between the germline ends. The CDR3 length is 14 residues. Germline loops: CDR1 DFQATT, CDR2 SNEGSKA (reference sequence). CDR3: CSARLSPADYEQYV. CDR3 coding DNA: TGCAGTGCCAGACTTTCCCCGGCGGACTACGAGCAGTACGTC.

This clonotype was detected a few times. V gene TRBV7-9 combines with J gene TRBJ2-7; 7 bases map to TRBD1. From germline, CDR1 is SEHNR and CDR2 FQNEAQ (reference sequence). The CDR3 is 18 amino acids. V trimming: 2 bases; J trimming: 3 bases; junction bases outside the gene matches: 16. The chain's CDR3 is CASSLNPDRSERFYEQYF. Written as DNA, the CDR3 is TGTGCCAGCAGCTTAAACCCGGACAGGAGTGAGAGATTCTACGAGCAGTACTTC.

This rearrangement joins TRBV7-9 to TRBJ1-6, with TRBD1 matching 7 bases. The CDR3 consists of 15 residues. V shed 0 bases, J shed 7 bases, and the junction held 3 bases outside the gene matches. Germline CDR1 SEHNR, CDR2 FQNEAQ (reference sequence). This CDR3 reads CASSLAWDSNSPLHF. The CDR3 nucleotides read TGTGCCAGCAGCTTAGCATGGGACAGCAATTCACCCCTCCACTTT.

The CDR3 DNA follows: TGTGCCAGCAGCTTGAACAGCTTTGCCTCTGGAAACACCATATATTTT. It encodes CASSLNSFASGNTIYF. The chain recombines TRBV5-5 with TRBJ1-3; D remains unclear. Germline loops: CDR1 SGHKS, CDR2 YYEKEE (reference sequence). CDR3 length: 16 amino acids. V lost 1 base and J lost 0, with 11 bases in between.

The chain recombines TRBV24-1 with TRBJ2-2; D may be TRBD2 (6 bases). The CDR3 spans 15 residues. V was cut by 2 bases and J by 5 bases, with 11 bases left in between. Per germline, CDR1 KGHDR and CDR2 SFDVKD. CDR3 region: CATSDSGRFTGELFF. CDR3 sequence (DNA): TGTGCCACCAGTGATTCGGGGAGGTTTACCGGGGAGCTGTTTTTT.

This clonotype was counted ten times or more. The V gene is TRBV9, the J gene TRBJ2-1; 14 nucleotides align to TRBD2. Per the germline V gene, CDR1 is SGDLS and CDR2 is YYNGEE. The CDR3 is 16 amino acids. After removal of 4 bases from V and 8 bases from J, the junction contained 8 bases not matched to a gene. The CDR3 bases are TGTGCCAGCAGCAAGACTAGCGGGGGGGCTCGCGATGAGCAGTTCTTC. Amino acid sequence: CASSKTSGGARDEQFF.

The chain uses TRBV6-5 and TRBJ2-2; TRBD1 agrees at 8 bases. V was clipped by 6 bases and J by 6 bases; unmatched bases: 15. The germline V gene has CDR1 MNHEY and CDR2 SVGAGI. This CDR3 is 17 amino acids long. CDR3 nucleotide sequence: TGTGCCAGCAGCCAAGGGGCCCAGGGGGCTAGGGCCGGGGAGCTGTTTTTT. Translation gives CASSQGAQGARAGELFF.

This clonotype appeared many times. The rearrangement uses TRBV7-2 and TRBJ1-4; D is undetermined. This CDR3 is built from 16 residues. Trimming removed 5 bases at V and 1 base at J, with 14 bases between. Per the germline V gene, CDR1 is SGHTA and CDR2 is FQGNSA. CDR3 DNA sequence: TGTGCCAGCAGCCCGCAAATAAGAGTAACTAATGAAAAACTGTTTTTT. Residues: CASSPQIRVTNEKLFF.

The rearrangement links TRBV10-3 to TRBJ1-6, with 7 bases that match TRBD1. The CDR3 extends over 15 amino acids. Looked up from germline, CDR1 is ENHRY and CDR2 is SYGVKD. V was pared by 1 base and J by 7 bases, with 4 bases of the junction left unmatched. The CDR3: CAISEWGTENSPLHF. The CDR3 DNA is TGTGCCATCAGTGAGTGGGGGACAGAGAATTCACCCCTCCACTTT.

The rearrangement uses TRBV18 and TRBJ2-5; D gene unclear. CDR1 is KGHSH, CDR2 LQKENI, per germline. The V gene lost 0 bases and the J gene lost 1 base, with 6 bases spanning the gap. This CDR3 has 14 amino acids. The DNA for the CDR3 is TGTGCCAGCTCACCACCCGGCAGCCAAGAGACCCAGTACTTC. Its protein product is CASSPPGSQETQYF.

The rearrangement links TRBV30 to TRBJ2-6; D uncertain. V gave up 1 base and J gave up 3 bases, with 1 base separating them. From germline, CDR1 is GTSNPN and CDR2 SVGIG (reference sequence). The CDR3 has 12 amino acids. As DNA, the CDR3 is TGTGCCTGGAGTGGTGGGGCCAACGTCCTGACTTTC. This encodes CAWSGGANVLTF.

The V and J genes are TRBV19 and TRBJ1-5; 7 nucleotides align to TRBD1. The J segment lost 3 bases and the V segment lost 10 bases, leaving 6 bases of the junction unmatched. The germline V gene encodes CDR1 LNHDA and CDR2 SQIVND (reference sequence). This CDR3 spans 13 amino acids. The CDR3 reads CATQGGPNQPQHF. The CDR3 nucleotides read TGTGCCACCCAAGGGGGCCCCAATCAGCCCCAGCATTTT.

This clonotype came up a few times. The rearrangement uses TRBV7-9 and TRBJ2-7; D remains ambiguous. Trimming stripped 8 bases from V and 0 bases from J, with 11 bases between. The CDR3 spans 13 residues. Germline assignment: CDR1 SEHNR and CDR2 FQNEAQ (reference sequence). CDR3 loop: CASAPISSYEQYF. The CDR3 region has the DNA TGTGCCAGCGCTCCGATCTCCTCCTACGAGCAGTACTTC.

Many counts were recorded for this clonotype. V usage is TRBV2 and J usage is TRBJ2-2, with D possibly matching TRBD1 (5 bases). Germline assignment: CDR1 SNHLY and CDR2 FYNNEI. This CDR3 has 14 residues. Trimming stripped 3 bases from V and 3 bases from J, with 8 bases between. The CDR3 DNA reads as TGTGCCAGCAGTGACAGGGATTACACCGGGGAGCTGTTTTTT. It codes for CASSDRDYTGELFF.

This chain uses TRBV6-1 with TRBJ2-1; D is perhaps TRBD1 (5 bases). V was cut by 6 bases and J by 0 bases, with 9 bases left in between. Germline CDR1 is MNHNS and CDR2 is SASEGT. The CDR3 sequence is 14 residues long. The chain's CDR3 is CASRWGPSYNEQFF. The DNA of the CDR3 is TGTGCCAGCAGATGGGGCCCCTCCTACAATGAGCAGTTCTTC.

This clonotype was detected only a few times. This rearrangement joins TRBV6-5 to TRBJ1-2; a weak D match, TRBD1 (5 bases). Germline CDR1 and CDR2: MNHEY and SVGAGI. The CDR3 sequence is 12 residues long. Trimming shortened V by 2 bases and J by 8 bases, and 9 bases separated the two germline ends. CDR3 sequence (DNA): TGTGCCAGCAGTTACGTAGGGGCCGGCTACACCTTC. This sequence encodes CASSYVGAGYTF.

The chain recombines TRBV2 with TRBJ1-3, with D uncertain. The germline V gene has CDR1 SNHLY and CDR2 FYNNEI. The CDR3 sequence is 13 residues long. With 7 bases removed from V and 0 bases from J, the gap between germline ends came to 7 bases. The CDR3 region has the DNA TGTGCCAGCACGGGGAACTCTGGAAACACCATATATTTT. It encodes CASTGNSGNTIYF.